These 30 T cell receptor beta chains came from one sample sequenced in a study of cytomegalovirus exposure and HLA in healthy donors. Primers included in the PCR were 60 Vbeta and 13 Jbeta primers. TCRdb's copy holds only in-frame clones and misses some; the assay was immunoSEQ multiplex PCR. The data contain approximately 120,000 clones, 75% to 80% of them singletons. Sequencing was done on a sample of PBMCs. Every receptor here comes from a woman aged 40 to 55 in good health and CMV-seronegative.

The V gene is TRBV5-4, the J gene TRBJ2-2; D perhaps matches TRBD2 (6 bases). Germline CDR1 reads SGHNT; CDR2 reads YYREEE (reference sequence). The CDR3 length is 16 residues. V was cut by 4 bases and J by 1 base, with 14 bases left in between. The CDR3, as DNA: TGTGCCAGCAGCGGATACCGGGGGATGAACACCGGGGAGCTGTTTTTT. Protein sequence: CASSGYRGMNTGELFF. Based on the CDR3 plus reference TRBV5-4 and TRBJ2-2, the full variable domain is ETGVTQSPTHLIKTRGQQVTLRCSSQSGHNTVSWYQQALGQGPQFIFQYYREEENGRGNFPPRFSGLQFPNYSSELNVNALELDDSALYLCASSGYRGMNTGELFFGEGSRLTVL.

In this sample, this clone turned up a few times. The chain uses TRBV7-3 and TRBJ2-3, with D hard to call. V lost 5 bases to trimming and J lost 1 base, with 16 bases between them. CDR1 and CDR2 (germline): SGHTA, FQGTGA. This CDR3 comprises 16 residues. CDR3 amino acids: CASSPSSWQGTDTQYF. The CDR3 region has the DNA TGTGCCAGCAGCCCTTCTTCTTGGCAGGGCACAGATACGCAGTATTTT. Complete variable domain (other parts from reference TRBV7-3 and TRBJ2-3): GAGVSQTPSNKVTEKGKYVELRCDPISGHTALYWYRQSLGQGPEFLIYFQGTGAADDSGLPNDRFFAVRPEGSVSTLKIQRTERGDSAVYLCASSPSSWQGTDTQYFGPGTRLTVL.

The gene calls are TRBV4-2 and TRBJ2-1; TRBD2 is a possible D gene (5 bases). CDR3 length equals 16 residues. The germline V gene encodes CDR1 LGHNA and CDR2 YNFKEQ. The V end was cut by 1 base, the J end by 6 bases, with 16 bases between. The CDR3 coding sequence is TGTGCCAGCAGCCAAGTCGTCAGCGAGGGAACCAATGAGCAGTTCTTC. This encodes CASSQVVSEGTNEQFF.

On this clone itself: Other DNA sequences in the same sample also yield this CDR3. The chain carries TRBV10-3 and TRBJ2-1; TRBD2 aligns across 7 bases. V lost 3 bases, J lost 5 bases, and 7 bases stayed unmatched. Germline V gene data show CDR1 as ENHRY and CDR2 as SYGVKD. CDR3 length equals 15 residues. As DNA, the CDR3 is TGTGCCATCAGTGATAAGCGGGACCGGGACAATGAGCAGTTCTTC. Translated, it gives CAISDKRDRDNEQFF.

This chain links TRBV28 with TRBJ1-5; D possibly corresponds to TRBD1 (6 bases). There are 15 residues in the CDR3. With 2 bases removed from V and 3 bases from J, the gap between germline ends came to 11 bases. Germline V gives CDR1 MDHEN, CDR2 SYDVKM. The CDR3 DNA sequence: TGTGCCAGCAGTTTAGCGACAGGATACAATCAGCCCCAGCATTTT. Its translation: CASSLATGYNQPQHF.

The gene calls are TRBV5-1 and TRBJ1-2, with D maybe TRBD1 (5 bases). The V end lost 4 bases, the J end lost 3 bases, and 10 bases lay between the germline ends. Looked up from germline, CDR1 is SGHRS and CDR2 is YFSETQ. The CDR3 covers 13 residues. CDR3 protein: CASSTQGDYGYTF. Written as DNA, the CDR3 is TGCGCCAGCAGCACCCAGGGTGACTATGGCTACACCTTC.

V gene TRBV6-1 combines with J gene TRBJ1-4; TRBD1 is a possible D gene (5 bases). CDR3 size: 14 residues. Germline V gives CDR1 MNHNS, CDR2 SASEGT. Trimming cost V 4 bases and J 8 bases, with 14 bases left between them. The DNA for the CDR3 is TGTGCCAGCAGTGTGGCAGGGAACGGCGAAAAACTGTTTTTT. Translated: CASSVAGNGEKLFF.

The chain links TRBV7-9 to TRBJ1-2; TRBD1 matches 9 bases. With V trimmed by 4 bases and J by 4 bases, 4 bases remained unmatched. Germline values: CDR1 SEHNR, CDR2 FQNEAQ (reference sequence). The length of the CDR3 is 14 residues. Here the CDR3 DNA reads TGTGCCAGCAGCTCCGGGACAGGGTCCTATGGCTACACCTTC. Translation gives CASSSGTGSYGYTF.

V is TRBV10-2 and J is TRBJ2-7, with TRBD2 identical over 8 bases. The CDR3 has 14 amino acids. V lost 8 bases to trimming and J lost 4 bases; unmatched junction nucleotides: 10. Per germline, CDR1 WSHSY and CDR2 SAAADI. The chain's CDR3 is CASWDLAGIYEQYF. CDR3 sequence (DNA): TGCGCCAGCTGGGACCTAGCGGGTATTTACGAGCAGTACTTC.

The chain carries TRBV10-3 and TRBJ2-3, with D tentatively TRBD2 (6 bases). The V gene's germline CDR1 is ENHRY and CDR2 SYGVKD. Trimming shortened V by 9 bases and J by 0 bases, and 7 bases separated the two germline ends. This CDR3 is built from 12 residues. The CDR3 loop reads CAISGSTDTQYF. The CDR3 nucleotides are TGTGCCATTAGCGGTAGCACAGATACGCAGTATTTT.

The rearrangement joins TRBV2 to TRBJ2-7; 7 positions match TRBD1. CDR1 is SNHLY, CDR2 FYNNEI, per germline. Trimming at V came to 2 bases and at J to 2 bases, leaving 3 bases not matched to a gene. The CDR3 sequence is 14 residues long. The CDR3 DNA reads TGTGCCAGCAGTGAAAGGACAGGCCCCTACGAGCAGTACTTC. Protein sequence: CASSERTGPYEQYF.

The genes are TRBV27 and TRBJ2-7; 8 bases map to TRBD2. Per germline, CDR1 MNHEY and CDR2 SMNVEV (reference sequence). This CDR3 has 15 amino acids. Losses at the gene ends were 8 bases for V and 1 base for J; bases not matched to a gene: 10. The CDR3 is CASRIRLATSYEQYF. The CDR3 nucleotides are TGTGCCAGCCGAATTCGACTAGCGACTTCCTACGAGCAGTACTTC.

The chain carries TRBV2 and TRBJ2-7; D gene uncertain. The CDR3 consists of 15 residues. Trimming took off 6 bases at V and 5 bases at J, with 20 bases between the two ends. Germline lookup yields CDR1 SNHLY and CDR2 FYNNEI. The CDR3 nucleotides read TGTGCCAGCAGCCCTGGGTCAGGCGTTTTGGACGAGCAGTACTTC. This gives the protein CASSPGSGVLDEQYF.

The rearrangement joins TRBV6-5 to TRBJ1-3; the D is unclear. Trimming removed 0 bases at V and 0 bases at J, with 9 bases between. The germline gives CDR1 MNHEY, CDR2 SVGAGI. This CDR3 is 16 amino acids long. The DNA of the CDR3 is TGTGCCAGCAGTTACTCGTTTGGAGGCTCTGGAAACACCATATATTTT. This codes for CASSYSFGGSGNTIYF.

The genes are TRBV11-2 and TRBJ2-1, with D unresolved. This CDR3 has 15 residues. CDR1 is SGHAT, CDR2 FQNNGV, per germline. V lost 4 bases, J lost 0 bases, and 10 bases lay in between. The CDR3 DNA follows: TGTGCCAGCAGCTCGGAACCTAGCTCCTACAATGAGCAGTTCTTC. Protein: CASSSEPSSYNEQFF.

V is TRBV18 and J is TRBJ1-4; 7 nucleotides line up with TRBD1. Trimming removed 4 bases from V and 7 bases from J; junction bases left unmatched: 6. CDR1 and CDR2 (germline): KGHSH, LQKENI. CDR3 length: 14 amino acids. This chain's CDR3 is CASSRTGDGEKLFF. CDR3 bases: TGTGCCAGCTCACGTACAGGGGATGGTGAAAAACTGTTTTTT.

V gene TRBV2 combines with J gene TRBJ1-2, with 8 bases identical to TRBD1. The V segment lost 0 bases and the J segment 8 bases; nucleotides outside the gene matches: 11. Per germline, CDR1 SNHLY and CDR2 FYNNEI. The CDR3 has 16 amino acids. The CDR3 sequence: CASSEASVRGLDGYTF. The DNA for the CDR3 is TGTGCCAGCAGTGAAGCGTCGGTCAGGGGGCTCGACGGCTACACCTTC.

This clone was observed a few times. The chain combines TRBV30 with TRBJ2-5; a possible D gene is TRBD2 (5 bases). Germline CDR1 and CDR2: GTSNPN and SVGIG (reference sequence). V lost 3 bases, J lost 4 bases, and 24 bases lay in between. The CDR3 has 17 amino acids. The CDR3 nucleotides read TGTGCCTGGAGAGTATGCCGGGAACCCCCTCCCTTAGAGACCCAGTACTTC. Translated, it gives CAWRVCREPPPLETQYF.

The genes are TRBV19 and TRBJ2-1; TRBD1 is a possible D gene (6 bases). Germline CDR1 reads LNHDA; CDR2 reads SQIVND (reference sequence). CDR3 size: 14 residues. The V end was cut by 3 bases, the J end by 7 bases, with 13 bases between. The CDR3 region has the DNA TGTGCCAGTAGTATCACACCCGGGACAAATGAGCAGTTCTTC. It translates to CASSITPGTNEQFF.

V is TRBV27 and J is TRBJ1-5; D call uncertain. The germline V gene encodes CDR1 MNHEY and CDR2 SMNVEV (reference sequence). V lost 4 bases to trimming and J lost 2 bases, with 6 bases between them. This CDR3 contains 13 residues. CDR3 in DNA: TGTGCCAGCAGTTCACGGGGCAATCAGCCCCAGCATTTT. It is translated as CASSSRGNQPQHF.

This chain uses TRBV7-2 with TRBJ2-1, with 15 bases that match TRBD2. The J segment lost 10 bases and the V segment lost 4 bases, leaving 5 bases of the junction unmatched. The CDR3 spans 15 residues. The germline gives CDR1 SGHTA, CDR2 FQGNSA. The CDR3 DNA sequence: TGTGCCAGCAGCTCCCCGGGACTAGCGGGAGGCGAGCAGTTCTTC. This translates into CASSSPGLAGGEQFF.

The rearrangement joins TRBV2 to TRBJ2-3, with a possible D match to TRBD1 (7 bases). Germline CDR1 reads SNHLY; CDR2 reads FYNNEI. The CDR3 length is 15 residues. Between the trimmed V and J ends, which lost 5 bases and 1 base, there was a span of 13 bases. The DNA of the CDR3 is TGTGCCAGCAGTTTTCAGGGGGGAGGCACAGATACGCAGTATTTT. This encodes CASSFQGGGTDTQYF.

This clone was seen only a few times. V and J are TRBV5-4 and TRBJ1-2; a possible D gene is TRBD1 (6 bases). Germline assignment: CDR1 SGHNT and CDR2 YYREEE (reference sequence). Trimming shortened V by 4 bases and J by 1 base, and 20 bases separated the two germline ends. The CDR3 covers 17 residues. This CDR3 reads CASSPGQPRSLNYGYTF. CDR3 in DNA: TGTGCCAGCAGCCCTGGACAGCCTCGATCCCTTAACTATGGCTACACCTTC.

The chain has TRBV6-5 and TRBJ1-2; D not certain. The germline gives CDR1 MNHEY, CDR2 SVGAGI. V lost 0 bases and J 7 bases, leaving 12 bases between the germline ends. The CDR3 is 14 amino acids. CDR3 amino acids: CASSYSQEPTGYTF. The CDR3 DNA reads TGTGCCAGCAGTTACTCGCAGGAACCGACTGGCTACACCTTC.

This clone was found once. This chain uses TRBV10-2 with TRBJ2-7; 8 nucleotides match TRBD2. Germline V gene sequence: CDR1 WSHSY, CDR2 SAAADI. The CDR3 covers 13 residues. V lost 7 bases and J lost 5; bases outside the gene matches: 7. The CDR3 protein is CASTSGGANEQYF. DNA for the CDR3: TGCGCCAGCACTTCCGGGGGGGCCAACGAGCAGTACTTC.

As regards this clone: Other DNA sequences in the same sample also yield this CDR3. The CDR3 is CASSPGGGYNEQFF. CDR3 in DNA: TGCGCCAGCAGCCCGGGGGGTGGGTACAATGAGCAGTTCTTC. This chain links TRBV5-1 with TRBJ2-1; TRBD2 aligns across 7 bases. V gave up 4 bases and J gave up 4 bases; unmatched junction bases: 5. This CDR3 is 14 amino acids long. The germline gives CDR1 SGHRS, CDR2 YFSETQ.

The chain combines TRBV27 with TRBJ2-2, with TRBD2 matching 11 bases. From germline, CDR1 is MNHEY and CDR2 SMNVEV (reference sequence). The CDR3 is 14 residues long. V was clipped by 6 bases and J by 5 bases; unmatched bases: 2. CDR3 sequence (DNA): TGTGCCAGCAGGCTAGCGGGGGGTACCGGGGAGCTGTTTTTT. It codes for CASRLAGGTGELFF.

The chain couples TRBV2 to TRBJ1-5; a weak D match, TRBD1 (5 bases). The V gene lost 7 bases and the J gene lost 4 bases, with 14 bases spanning the gap. Germline assignment: CDR1 SNHLY and CDR2 FYNNEI. The CDR3 runs to 14 residues. For the CDR3, the DNA is TGTGCCAGCACCCCCCCGGGGGGGAATCAGCCCCAGCATTTT. This sequence encodes CASTPPGGNQPQHF.

This clone was counted only a few times. V gene TRBV27 combines with J gene TRBJ2-1; D possibly corresponds to TRBD2 (5 bases). The CDR3 extends over 15 amino acids. V was clipped by 2 bases and J by 5 bases, with 13 bases between them. Germline CDR1 and CDR2: MNHEY and SMNVEV (reference sequence). CDR3 in amino acids: CASSLEREANNEQFF. DNA of the CDR3: TGTGCCAGCAGTTTAGAGAGGGAAGCAAACAATGAGCAGTTCTTC.

V and J are TRBV11-2 and TRBJ1-3; no clear D. This CDR3 has 15 amino acids. Trimming stripped 4 bases from V and 4 bases from J, with 14 bases between. The V gene's germline CDR1 is SGHAT and CDR2 FQNNGV. The CDR3 nucleotides read TGTGCCAGCAGCTCCCGCTCGGCGGGGGGAAACACCATATATTTT. It encodes CASSSRSAGGNTIYF.